Listed below are T cell receptor beta chains from one sample, sequenced in a study of shared clonotypes between healthy human individuals. Here immunoSEQ multiplex PCR was the method, and the copy in TCRdb shows in-frame clones only, minus some. The repertoire consists of about 560,000 clones, with just over 75% occurring once and the leading ten covering 12%. Sequencing was performed on PBMCs. The receptors here all came from a woman between 40 and 55 years old in good health. Some clones in this sample may be carry-over from other donors' samples. Both conserved end residues are trimmed from each CDR3.

TRBV6-6	TRBJ1-1	13	ASRDRGRGNTEAF
TRBV11-2	TRBJ2-7	13	ASSLVTGVRSEQY
TRBV11-2	TRBJ2-5	11	ASAPGVQETQY
TRBV29-1	TRBJ2-3	13	SVTPTSGGTDTQY
TRBV4-1	TRBJ2-3	13	ASSQGTSSTDTQY
TRBV4-1	TRBJ2-1	13	ASSQGLNSYNEQF
TRBV25-1	.	10	ASSREVYEQY
TRBV5-3	TRBJ2-1	15	ARSLSGRSLSYNEQF
TRBV27	TRBJ2-2	17	ASSPPARTGGANTGELF
TRBV19	TRBJ2-3	13	ASSITALGTDTQY
TRBV6-1	TRBJ1-2	12	AISAGPLVYGYT
TRBV7-8	TRBJ2-4	14	ASSFMTGGSKNIQY
TRBV5-1	TRBJ1-5	13	ASSQDGDSNQPQH
TRBV27	TRBJ1-1	14	ASSKKLQGVGTEAF
TRBV7-8	TRBJ2-7	13	ASSLARVRAYEQY
TRBV6-6	TRBJ2-2	10	ASRREGGELF
TRBV4-1	TRBJ2-7	13	VSSQDPRGSYEQY
TRBV5-1	TRBJ2-3	12	ASSFTGGGDTQY
TRBV9	TRBJ1-2	14	ASSVAYSLAGYGYT
TRBV9	TRBJ2-1	14	ASSVGLAGSYNEQF
TRBV6-1	TRBJ2-7	14	ASSEGWTGARYEQY
TRBV11-1	TRBJ1-1	11	ASSHREITEAF
TRBV11-2	TRBJ1-6	12	ASSPREGGSPLH
TRBV4-2	TRBJ2-3	14	ASSQSTRDSSDTQY
TRBV18	TRBJ2-7	11	ASSLRQEYEQY
TRBV28	TRBJ1-3	14	ASSINWTGAGNTIY
TRBV13	TRBJ2-2	13	ASSPGTRNTGELF
TRBV19	TRBJ2-1	12	ASSIGGRGHEQF
TRBV11-1	TRBJ2-1	12	ASSLEQGLGEQF
TRBV28	TRBJ2-7	12	ASSPPGGVYEQY
TRBV30	TRBJ2-3	13	AWSEAGGPADTQY
TRBV2	TRBJ2-7	8	ASSTLEQY
TRBV7-3	TRBJ2-3	11	ASSWNRGDTQY
TRBV5-1	TRBJ2-2	14	ASSTGQGASTGELF
TRBV29-1	TRBJ2-2	11	SVEETSPGELF
TRBV7-2	TRBJ2-7	13	ASSLAQGYLTEQY
TRBV6-1	TRBJ2-7	12	ASTPLGLVLEQY
TRBV2	TRBJ2-7	12	ASSETSTSYEQY
TRBV10-3	TRBJ1-2	12	AISEGDTNYGYT
TRBV25-1	TRBJ2-5	13	ASTSPGQGQETQY
TRBV6-5	TRBJ2-1	14	ASSYSILAGNNEQF
TRBV27	TRBJ2-7	12	ASRTRDNTYEQY
TRBV9	TRBJ2-5	13	ASSPLTSGQETQY